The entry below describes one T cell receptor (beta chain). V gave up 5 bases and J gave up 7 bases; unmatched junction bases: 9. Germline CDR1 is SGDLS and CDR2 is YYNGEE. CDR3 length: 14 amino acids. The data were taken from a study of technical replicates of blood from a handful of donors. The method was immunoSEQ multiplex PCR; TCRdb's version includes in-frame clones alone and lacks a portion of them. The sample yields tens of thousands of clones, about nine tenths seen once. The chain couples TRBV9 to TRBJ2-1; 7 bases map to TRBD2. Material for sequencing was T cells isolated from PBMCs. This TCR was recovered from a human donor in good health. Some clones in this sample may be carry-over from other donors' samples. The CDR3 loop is CASSLGREANEQFF. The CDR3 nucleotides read TGTGCCAGCAGTCTCGGCCGGGAGGCTAATGAGCAGTTCTTC.